Below are 23 T cell receptor beta chains sequenced from a single sample in a study of blood T cells in healthy people across ages. The use of a sample-barcoded 5' primer and a J-beta primer mix characterized a second PCR of roughly 7 to 11 cycles. TCRdb called the 5' RACE reads again in MiXCR, with one record for every CDR3 protein. Among 1.5 million to 2 million distinct CDR3 sequences listed, about 28% were seen once. The sample taken for sequencing was blood. These receptors were collected from a woman aged 30 to 39 in good health.

V is TRBV6-2 or TRBV6-3 and J is TRBJ2-1, with 15 bases that match TRBD2. CDR1 and CDR2 from the germline V gene are MNHEY and SVGEGT. V shed 5 bases, J shed 6 bases, and the junction held 14 bases outside the gene matches. The CDR3 sequence is 19 residues long. In nucleotides, the CDR3 is TGTGCCAGCAGTCGGACTAGCGGGAGGGCTAGCATGCCGTGCAATGAGCAGTTCTTC. Translated, it gives CASSRTSGRASMPCNEQFF.

Ten or more counts support this clonotype. V gene TRBV5-5 combines with J gene TRBJ2-7; 8 bases match TRBD1. Germline lookup yields CDR1 SGHKS and CDR2 YYEKEE (reference sequence). V lost 5 bases and J lost 4; bases outside the gene matches: 5. The CDR3 extends over 13 amino acids. The CDR3 spells CASSRQGLYEQYF. The CDR3 DNA reads as TGTGCCAGCAGTCGACAGGGGCTATACGAGCAGTACTTC.

The chain employs TRBV7-9 and TRBJ2-3; weak D call: TRBD2 (6 bases). CDR1 and CDR2 (germline): SEHNR, FQNEAQ (reference sequence). V gave up 1 base and J gave up 6 bases, with 20 bases separating them. CDR3 length: 17 residues. In nucleotides, the CDR3 is TGTGCCAGCAGCTTAGACGTGGTAGGAGGGCCATCGGATACGCAGTATTTT. Amino acids: CASSLDVVGGPSDTQYF.

The chain employs TRBV5-1 and TRBJ1-2; perhaps TRBD1 as D (6 bases). There are 16 residues in the CDR3. Germline lookup yields CDR1 SGHRS and CDR2 YFSETQ. Between the trimmed V and J ends, which lost 0 bases and 8 bases, there was a span of 20 bases. The CDR3 here is CASSLVEQGGIDGYTF. The CDR3 region has the DNA TGCGCCAGCAGCTTGGTAGAACAGGGAGGTATTGACGGCTACACCTTC.

This clonotype was counted a few times. The genes are TRBV5-1 and TRBJ1-2, with 8 bases aligning to TRBD1. Losses at the gene ends were 4 bases for V and 3 bases for J; bases not matched to a gene: 8. Germline CDR1 SGHRS, CDR2 YFSETQ. The length of the CDR3 is 15 residues. The CDR3 spells CASSIGQQGDYGYTF. As DNA, the CDR3 is TGCGCCAGCAGCATAGGACAACAGGGGGACTATGGCTACACCTTC. Together with reference TRBV5-1 and TRBJ1-2, the CDR3 gives the full variable domain: KAGVTQTPRYLIKTRGQQVTLSCSPISGHRSVSWYQQTPGQGLQFLFEYFSETQRNKGNFPGRFSGRQFSNSRSEMNVSTLELGDSALYLCASSIGQQGDYGYTFGSGTRLTVV.

This clonotype was counted at least ten times. The V gene is TRBV29-1, the J gene TRBJ2-5; maybe TRBD2 (5 bases). Trimming pared 4 bases from V and 3 bases from J, leaving 12 bases between. This CDR3 is built from 13 residues. Germline CDR1 SQVTM, CDR2 ANQGSEA. In DNA, the CDR3 is TGCAGCGTTGGGGCGGGCAGTAAAGAGACCCAGTACTTC. Amino acids: CSVGAGSKETQYF. The full variable domain, rest sourced from reference TRBV29-1 and TRBJ2-5, is SAVISQKPSRDICQRGTSLTIQCQVDSQVTMMFWYRQQPGQSLTLIATANQGSEATYESGFVIDKFPISRPNLTFSTLTVSNMSPEDSSIYLCSVGAGSKETQYFGPGTRLLVL.

This clonotype was counted at least ten times. The CDR3 bases are TGCAGTGCTCTCTCCGGGACTAGCGGTTCCTACGAGCAGTACTTC. This sequence encodes CSALSGTSGSYEQYF. The chain links TRBV20-1 to TRBJ2-7; 11 bases fit TRBD2. From germline, CDR1 is DFQATT and CDR2 SNEGSKA (reference sequence). The CDR3 is 15 amino acids. V trimming: 5 bases; J trimming: 1 base; junction bases outside the gene matches: 7.

V usage is TRBV4-1 and J usage is TRBJ1-2, with 7 bases fitting TRBD1. The CDR3 spans 15 residues. Germline assignment: CDR1 MGHRA and CDR2 YSYEKL. V gave up 6 bases and J gave up 3 bases; unmatched junction bases: 10. The DNA of the CDR3 is TGCGCCAGCAGGGATCCGGGACAGAGGGACTATGGCTACACCTTC. This gives the protein CASRDPGQRDYGYTF.

This clonotype was detected many times. This sequence joins TRBV6-5 and TRBJ2-5, with D unclear. Germline assignment: CDR1 MNHEY and CDR2 SVGAGI. Deletions cut 0 bases from V and 5 bases from J, with 10 bases between. The CDR3 totals 14 residues. CDR3 protein: CASSYSSEAETQYF. For the CDR3, the DNA is TGTGCCAGCAGTTACTCCTCCGAAGCGGAGACCCAGTACTTC.

The table lists this clonotype with a few counts. The genes are TRBV6-1 and TRBJ2-6; 11 bases fit TRBD2. The CDR3 runs 18 residues. The junction had 7 bases not matched to a gene; V was cut back by 6 bases and J by 0 bases. The V gene's germline CDR1 is MNHNS and CDR2 SASEGT. This CDR3 is CASSQLAGAPSGANVLTF. For the CDR3, the DNA is TGTGCCAGCAGCCAACTAGCGGGGGCCCCCTCTGGGGCCAACGTCCTGACTTTC.

This clonotype has only a few counts. This sequence joins TRBV5-1 and TRBJ2-1, with D uncertain. The CDR3 covers 15 residues. The ends were cut back, 0 bases at V and 1 base at J, with 8 bases in the middle. CDR1 is SGHRS and CDR2 is YFSETQ in the germline V gene. CDR3 sequence (DNA): TGCGCCAGCAGCTTGGATGAGCGATCCTACAATGAGCAGTTCTTC. This gives the protein CASSLDERSYNEQFF.

The sample holds a few counts of this clonotype. The junction does not match germline at one end; this may be a read error. The rearrangement links TRBV2 to TRBJ2-7; the D call may be TRBD1 or TRBD2 (5 bases each). The CDR3 length is 13 residues. Germline CDR1 SNHLY, CDR2 FYNNEI. The CDR3 loop reads CTSSPGRDYEQYF. CDR3 nucleotides: TGTACCAGCAGTCCGGGACGGGACTACGAGCAGTACTTC. The complete variable domain, with remaining parts taken from reference TRBV2 and TRBJ2-7, reads EPEVTQTPSHQVTQMGQEVILRCVPISNHLYFYWYRQILGQKVEFLVSFYNNEISEKSEIFDDQFSVERPDGSNFTLKIRSTKLEDSAMYFCTSSPGRDYEQYFGPGTRLTVT.

This clonotype was counted only a few times. The chain carries TRBV20-1 and TRBJ2-3, with TRBD2 matching over 15 bases. Unmatched junction bases numbered 3, after V lost 3 bases and J lost 2 bases. Germline V gene data show CDR1 as DFQATT and CDR2 as SNEGSKA (reference sequence). There are 16 residues in the CDR3. This CDR3 reads CSARGLAGGHTDTQYF. Here the CDR3 DNA reads TGCAGTGCTAGGGGACTAGCGGGGGGACACACAGATACGCAGTATTTT.

The V call is TRBV6-6, the J call TRBJ1-5; a weak D match, TRBD1 (6 bases). Germline V gene data show CDR1 as MNHNY and CDR2 as SVGAGI (reference sequence). This CDR3 spans 14 amino acids. V lost 5 bases, J lost 11 bases, and 19 bases lay in between. This CDR3 reads CASSNRVGSGAQHF. CDR3 coding DNA: TGTGCCAGCAGTAACAGGGTCGGGTCGGGGGCCCAGCATTTT.

This clonotype was observed at least ten times. J is TRBJ2-7 and V is TRBV11-2, with 7 bases fitting TRBD2. Per germline, CDR1 SGHAT and CDR2 FQNNGV. Trimming cost V 5 bases and J 3 bases; bases outside gene matches: 10. This CDR3 comprises 15 residues. This CDR3 is CASSPQGVAGYEQYF. Written as DNA, the CDR3 is TGTGCCAGCAGCCCCCAGGGTGTAGCGGGCTACGAGCAGTACTTC.

The chain employs TRBV7-2 and TRBJ2-1, with 7 bases that match TRBD1. CDR1 SGHTA and CDR2 FQGNSA come from the germline V gene. Unmatched junction bases numbered 5, after V lost 2 bases and J lost 4 bases. There are 15 residues in the CDR3. CDR3 sequence: CASSLQPGQYNEQFF. CDR3 nucleotides: TGTGCCAGCAGCTTACAGCCGGGACAGTACAATGAGCAGTTCTTC.

DNA for the CDR3: TGTGCCAGCAGCTTACCCACCCAGGCGTCCGAAGCTTTCTTT. Translated, it gives CASSLPTQASEAFF. V gene TRBV11-2 combines with J gene TRBJ1-1; D gene ambiguous. The V end lost 2 bases, the J end lost 8 bases, and 15 bases lay between the germline ends. Germline-derived CDR1 and CDR2 are SGHAT and FQNNGV. This CDR3 has 14 residues.

The DNA for the CDR3 is TGTGCCAGCAGGGATCAGGCAACGCCAGATACGCAGTATTTT. Its protein is CASRDQATPDTQYF. The V call is TRBV12-3 or TRBV12-4, the J call TRBJ2-3; D remains unclear. V was clipped by 6 bases and J by 4 bases, with 14 bases between them. This CDR3 comprises 14 residues.

The table lists this clonotype with a few counts. The rearrangement uses TRBV20-1 and TRBJ2-7, with D tentatively TRBD1 or TRBD2 (5 bases each). CDR1 is DFQATT and CDR2 is SNEGSKA in the germline V gene (reference sequence). Trimming took 0 bases from V and 4 from J, leaving 19 bases between them. The CDR3 runs 16 residues. CDR3 in amino acids: CSARDLAGTATYEQYF. The CDR3 region has the DNA TGCAGTGCTAGAGATCTGGCCGGGACCGCCACTTACGAGCAGTACTTC.

This clonotype was seen more than once but under ten times. This chain links TRBV29-1 with TRBJ1-3, with TRBD1 as a possible D gene (5 bases). CDR3 length equals 17 residues. Trimming took off 4 bases at V and 0 bases at J, with 19 bases between the two ends. Germline CDR1 is SQVTM and CDR2 is ANQGSEA. CDR3: CSVGGGFGASSGNTIYF. In DNA, the CDR3 is TGCAGCGTTGGGGGGGGTTTCGGGGCCAGCTCTGGAAACACCATATATTTT.

At least ten counts were recorded for this clonotype. The CDR3 here is CATGLPGANVLTF. In DNA, the CDR3 is TGTGCCACCGGGCTGCCCGGGGCCAACGTCCTGACTTTC. The V call is TRBV24-1, the J call TRBJ2-6; D not resolved. The CDR3 consists of 13 residues. Between the trimmed V and J ends, which lost 9 bases and 4 bases, there was a span of 9 bases. Germline CDR1 and CDR2: KGHDR and SFDVKD.

This rearrangement joins TRBV9 to TRBJ2-5; TRBD1 agrees at 8 bases. CDR1 SGDLS and CDR2 YYNGEE come from the germline V gene. The CDR3 has 16 residues. V lost 4 bases to trimming and J lost 5 bases; unmatched junction nucleotides: 13. This CDR3 is CASSLGDVRGLETQYF. The CDR3 nucleotides read TGTGCCAGCAGCCTAGGCGATGTCAGGGGGCTGGAGACCCAGTACTTC.

The rearrangement links TRBV27 to TRBJ1-1; perhaps TRBD1 as D (5 bases). V was cut by 2 bases and J by 12 bases, with 16 bases left in between. This CDR3 is 13 amino acids long. Germline V gene sequence: CDR1 MNHEY, CDR2 SMNVEV (reference sequence). In DNA form, the CDR3 reads TGTGCCAGCAGTTTAACGGGGGTGGCTCGAACTTTCTTT. Translated: CASSLTGVARTFF.